This passage covers 19 T cell receptor beta chains from one sample sequenced in a study of blood T cell repertoires in COVID-19. The method was immunoSEQ multiplex PCR; TCRdb's version includes in-frame clones alone and lacks a portion of them. This sample has about 140,000 clones, with more than 75% found just once. What was sequenced was peripheral blood. The receptors shown here come from a man aged 55 to 70 with acute or convalescent COVID-19.

The chain is built from TRBV7-9 and TRBJ2-1; 7 nucleotides line up with TRBD2. J was trimmed by 4 bases and V by 1 base; bases with no gene match: 4. The CDR3 is made up of 15 amino acids. CDR1 and CDR2 (germline): SEHNR, FQNEAQ (reference sequence). This CDR3 reads CASSLVASGYNEQFF. CDR3 in DNA: TGTGCCAGCAGCTTAGTAGCTAGCGGATACAATGAGCAGTTCTTC.

The chain uses TRBV6-5 and TRBJ2-7, with TRBD1 matching over 8 bases. V shed 7 bases, J shed 5 bases, and the junction held 7 bases outside the gene matches. The germline CDR1 and CDR2 sequences are MNHEY and SVGAGI. The CDR3 extends over 13 amino acids. The CDR3 region is CASTRQGSDEQYF. The CDR3 coding sequence is TGTGCCAGCACCAGACAGGGGTCGGACGAGCAGTACTTC.

This clone was picked up a small number of times. The V and J genes are TRBV4-1 and TRBJ1-5; D gene unclear. The CDR3 has 16 amino acids. CDR1 MGHRA and CDR2 YSYEKL come from the germline V gene. Deletions cut 0 bases from V and 4 bases from J, with 13 bases between. DNA of the CDR3: TGCGCCAGCAGCCAAGAGGTTCGGGGAGGGAATCAGCCCCAGCATTTT. It yields the protein CASSQEVRGGNQPQHF.

This sequence joins TRBV2 and TRBJ1-1; no definite D call. This CDR3 spans 13 amino acids. The ends were cut back, 6 bases at V and 5 bases at J, with 13 bases in the middle. Germline CDR1 SNHLY, CDR2 FYNNEI. In DNA, the CDR3 is TGTGCCAGCAGGGGCCGGCAAGGAACTGAAGCTTTCTTT. This codes for CASRGRQGTEAFF.

This clone was picked up one time. The chain employs TRBV12-5 and TRBJ2-2, with no clear D. V shed 2 bases and J shed 5 bases, with 6 bases lying between them. CDR1 LGHNT and CDR2 FRNRAP come from the germline V gene. CDR3 length: 13 residues. The CDR3 sequence: CASGLSGTGELFF. CDR3 DNA sequence: TGTGCTAGTGGTTTGTCCGGGACCGGGGAGCTGTTTTTT.

This chain uses TRBV29-1 with TRBJ2-1, with TRBD2 identical over 14 bases. The germline V gene encodes CDR1 SQVTM and CDR2 ANQGSEA. V shed 4 bases and J 9 bases; nucleotides not matched to a gene: 11. The CDR3 length is 16 residues. The CDR3 is CSVGELTSGRATEQFF. The CDR3 nucleotides are TGCAGCGTTGGAGAATTGACTAGCGGGAGGGCCACTGAGCAGTTCTTC.

The rearrangement uses TRBV10-2 and TRBJ2-1; 14 bases agree with TRBD2. CDR3 length: 18 amino acids. CDR1 is WSHSY and CDR2 is SAAADI in the germline V gene. The trim removed 6 bases at V and 3 bases at J, leaving 10 bases unmatched. The CDR3 loop reads CASRGLAGDGTGYNEQFF. The CDR3 region has the DNA TGCGCCAGCAGGGGACTAGCGGGAGACGGAACGGGCTACAATGAGCAGTTCTTC.

This clone was observed many times. The gene calls are TRBV9 and TRBJ2-3, with D possibly being TRBD2 (6 bases). Trimming removed 4 bases at V and 5 bases at J, with 20 bases between. The CDR3 is 16 residues long. The germline V gene encodes CDR1 SGDLS and CDR2 YYNGEE. CDR3 protein: CASSSSPRESIDTQYF. CDR3 nucleotide sequence: TGTGCCAGCAGCTCTTCTCCTCGGGAGTCAATAGATACGCAGTATTTT.

The rearrangement uses TRBV25-1 and TRBJ1-6, with D uncertain. V lost 2 bases and J 10 bases, leaving 6 bases between the germline ends. Germline V gives CDR1 MGHDK, CDR2 SYGVNS. The CDR3 is 12 residues long. The CDR3 here is CASSERRSPLHF. In DNA, the CDR3 is TGTGCCAGCAGTGAACGCAGGTCACCCCTCCACTTT.

The genes are TRBV24-1 and TRBJ1-5; TRBD1 matches 10 bases. Germline V lookup: CDR1 KGHDR, CDR2 SFDVKD. The CDR3 contains 14 residues. Losses at the gene ends were 7 bases for V and 5 bases for J; bases not matched to a gene: 4. The CDR3 DNA reads as TGTGCCACCAGAGGGACAGGGGAACATCAGCCCCAGCATTTT. This sequence encodes CATRGTGEHQPQHF.

This clone was counted once. This chain connects TRBV5-3 to TRBJ1-2; D may be TRBD1 (6 bases). TRBV5-3 qualifies as an ORF whose function is uncertain. V lost 0 bases to trimming and J lost 2 bases, with 11 bases between them. The CDR3 contains 15 residues. The DNA for the CDR3 is TGTGCCAGAAGCTTGGACAGACAGGAGAACTATGGCTACACCTTC. It encodes CARSLDRQENYGYTF.

Note on this clone: A read error may account for a junction end that differs from germline. CDR3 residues: CSVGGQGWDF. The CDR3 DNA sequence: TGCAGCGTTGGAGGACAGGGCTGGGATTTT. The chain employs TRBV29-1 and TRBJ2-3, with 8 bases identical to TRBD1. Germline CDR1 and CDR2: SQVTM and ANQGSEA. The CDR3 consists of 10 residues.

This clone was observed a handful of times. This chain links TRBV29-1 with TRBJ2-3, with TRBD1 identical over 8 bases. The V gene's germline CDR1 is SQVTM and CDR2 ANQGSEA. J lost 6 bases, V lost 7 bases, and 12 bases had no gene match. The CDR3 is made up of 14 amino acids. The CDR3 here is CSGQRGQVSDTQYF. CDR3 nucleotide sequence: TGCAGCGGGCAACGGGGACAGGTTTCGGATACGCAGTATTTT.

This rearrangement joins TRBV11-2 to TRBJ2-1, with 8 bases identical to TRBD2. This CDR3 spans 15 amino acids. J was trimmed by 4 bases and V by 0 bases; bases with no gene match: 2. CDR1 is SGHAT and CDR2 is FQNNGV in the germline V gene. The CDR3 sequence: CASSLETSAYNEQFF. The CDR3 region has the DNA TGTGCCAGCAGCTTAGAGACTAGCGCATACAATGAGCAGTTCTTC.

The CDR3 sequence is CASSFSGAYEQYF. CDR3 sequence (DNA): TGTGCCAGCAGTTTTTCCGGGGCCTACGAGCAGTACTTC. The rearrangement links TRBV11-1 to TRBJ2-7; D possibly corresponds to TRBD2 (5 bases). The V end lost 6 bases, the J end lost 2 bases, and 11 bases lay between the germline ends. Germline V CDR1 and CDR2: SGHAT, FQDESV (reference sequence). The CDR3 contains 13 residues.

V is TRBV19 and J is TRBJ2-6, with D possibly matching TRBD2 (6 bases). The CDR3 has 15 residues. Looked up from germline, CDR1 is LNHDA and CDR2 is SQIVND (reference sequence). V lost 7 bases, J lost 1 base, and 11 bases lay in between. In DNA form, the CDR3 reads TGTGCCAGTAAGGTGGCGGGATCTGGGGCCAACGTCCTGACTTTC. Amino acids: CASKVAGSGANVLTF.

This chain links TRBV30 with TRBJ1-5; 7 bases fit TRBD1. The CDR3 sequence is 17 residues long. The V gene end was trimmed by 2 bases and the J gene end by 1 base; junction bases not matched to a gene: 11. CDR1 and CDR2 from the germline V gene are GTSNPN and SVGIG (reference sequence). DNA of the CDR3: TGTGCCTGGAGTACGACAGGGAGCAGTACAAGCAATCAGCCCCAGCATTTT. Its protein is CAWSTTGSSTSNQPQHF.

The CDR3 spells CAQPALTGGNTEAFF. DNA of the CDR3: TGTGCCCAGCCGGCGTTGACAGGGGGCAACACTGAAGCTTTCTTT. This sequence joins TRBV30 and TRBJ1-1, with 10 bases aligning to TRBD1. V was clipped by 8 bases and J by 2 bases; unmatched bases: 11. The CDR3 has 15 residues. Per the germline V gene, CDR1 is GTSNPN and CDR2 is SVGIG (reference sequence).

In the case of this clone: A read error is possible here, since a much larger clone lies one base away. This chain uses TRBV28 with TRBJ2-1; 7 bases line up with TRBD2. The trim removed 2 bases at V and 6 bases at J, leaving 10 bases unmatched. Germline CDR1 reads MDHEN; CDR2 reads SYDVKM. The CDR3 is 16 amino acids. The CDR3 nucleotides are TGTGCCAGCAGTTTAGTGGCGGGAGTTATCTGCAATGAGCAGTTCTTC. Translating it yields CASSLVAGVICNEQFF.